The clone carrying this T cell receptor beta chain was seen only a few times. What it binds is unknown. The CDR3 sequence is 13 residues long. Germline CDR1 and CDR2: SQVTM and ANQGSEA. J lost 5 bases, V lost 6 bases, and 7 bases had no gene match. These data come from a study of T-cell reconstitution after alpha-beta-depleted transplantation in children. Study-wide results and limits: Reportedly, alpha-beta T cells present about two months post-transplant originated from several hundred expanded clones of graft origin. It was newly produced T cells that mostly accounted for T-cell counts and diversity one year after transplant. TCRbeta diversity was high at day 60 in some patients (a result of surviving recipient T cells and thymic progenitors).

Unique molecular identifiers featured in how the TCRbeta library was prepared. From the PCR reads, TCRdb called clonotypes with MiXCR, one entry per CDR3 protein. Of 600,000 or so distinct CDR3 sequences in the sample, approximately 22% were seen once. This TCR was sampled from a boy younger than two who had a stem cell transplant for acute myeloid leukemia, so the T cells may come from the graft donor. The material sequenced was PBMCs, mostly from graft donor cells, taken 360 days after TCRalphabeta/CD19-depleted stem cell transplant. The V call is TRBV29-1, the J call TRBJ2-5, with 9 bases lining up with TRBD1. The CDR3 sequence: CSVPQGARETQYF. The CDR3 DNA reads TGCAGCGTCCCACAGGGGGCAAGGGAGACCCAGTACTTC.